The source of this T cell receptor (beta chain) is a study of T cells after posttransplantation cyclophosphamide. V was clipped by 10 bases and J by 1 base, with 11 bases between them. Per germline, CDR1 ENHRY and CDR2 SYGVKD. This CDR3 spans 13 amino acids. This table comes from immunoSEQ multiplex PCR, and its TCRdb copy is limited to in-frame clones, with some not included. The data contain 20,000 to 25,000 clones, around 90% of them singletons. The sample holds a few counts of this clone. Its antigen is still unknown. Study-wide points: TRB overlap between skin or GI tissue T cells and blood was limited. TRB clonality was highly associated with recipient CMV seropositivity and reactivation. Later post-transplant blood repertoires were often dominated by donor CD8+ memory clones.

Sampled 1 year posttransplant, controls received myeloablative marrow transplants, methotrexate and a calcineurin inhibitor. This chain connects TRBV10-3 to TRBJ1-5; D is undetermined. The clonotype comes from a female patient in her fifties or sixties who received an allogeneic stem cell transplant from an unrelated donor, was CMV-positive, and had chronic GVHD only. Some T cells may trace back to the graft donor. The sequenced sample was PBMCs, obtained after an allogeneic stem cell transplant with a calcineurin inhibitor and methotrexate. This chain's CDR3 is CATQSGSNQPQHF. The CDR3 nucleotides are TGTGCCACCCAGTCGGGGAGCAATCAGCCCCAGCATTTT.